This TCR beta chain was sequenced in a study of cytomegalovirus exposure and HLA in healthy donors. 13 Jbeta primers and 60 Vbeta primers were used for the PCR. Assay used: immunoSEQ multiplex PCR; TCRdb lists only in-frame clones, some missing. The data show over 150,000 clones, 75% seen once. Note on this clone: Its antigen is as yet unknown.

Study observations and caveats: The majority of CMV-associated TCR beta chains were reported as apparently HLA-restricted in a later analysis. Several of the most significant clusters were apparently associated with common viral pathogens in a later analysis. Within an earlier analysis, most TCR beta V segments proved productive either about 87% or about 30% of the time.

The CDR3 covers 14 residues. In germline, CDR1 is LNHDA, CDR2 SQIVND (reference sequence). V was clipped by 7 bases and J by 5 bases; unmatched bases: 7. The chain employs TRBV19 and TRBJ1-5; 8 bases are shared with TRBD1. The source of this sequence is a man younger than 35 in good health and CMV-seronegative. Sequencing was done on a sample of PBMCs. This CDR3 reads CASNTGGIHQPQHF. CDR3 nucleotide sequence: TGTGCCAGTAACACAGGGGGTATCCATCAGCCCCAGCATTTT.